The sequence of this T cell receptor beta chain was determined in a study of blood T cell repertoires in COVID-19. Study-wide context: Acute-phase and convalescent COVID-19 samples originated in the United States, Italy and Spain. PBMCs, B-cell-depleted T cells, or T cells provided the cDNA or gDNA that made up the material.

V dropped 7 bases and J dropped 6 bases, with 14 bases sitting between them. CDR3 size: 13 residues. Source study methods: Quantification of nucleated cells was approximated via reference gene primer amplification. Clones were read by immunoSEQ multiplex PCR, and TCRdb kept only the in-frame ones, dropping some. That table is the source of V, J and clone size, and D and trimming were worked out from the DNA. Among 30,000 to 35,000 clones, roughly nine tenths were seen once, and the ten largest hold 9.9%. The rearrangement joins TRBV12-3 or TRBV12-4 to TRBJ2-3; D uncertain. The origin of this receptor is a human donor with active COVID-19. The donor label of this sample is uncertain. The sequencing sample was made of peripheral blood. CDR3 sequence reads: CASTFNLLDTQYF. Written as DNA, the CDR3 is TGTGCCAGCACCTTTAACTTGCTGGATACGCAGTATTTT.